This T cell receptor (beta chain) is drawn from a study of T-cell memory formation after mild COVID-19. For the study at large: Largely donor-specific TCR clusters were found.

About this clonotype: Its antigen is currently unknown.

Trimming removed 2 bases at V and 2 bases at J, with 1 base between. This CDR3 is built from 12 residues. Looked up from germline, CDR1 is KGHSH and CDR2 is LQKENI. Study findings and constraints: Memory from before infection featured some responding clones, which suggests cross-reactive memory joined. Clones from the second wave (peaking day 37) had unconfirmed SARS-CoV-2 specificity.

From 5'RACE with constant-segment primers came TCR alpha and TCR beta cDNA libraries that carried sample barcodes and UMIs. Each CDR3 protein is one row after TCRdb ran MiXCR on the 5' RACE reads. The data contain roughly 550,000 distinct CDR3 sequences, just over 20% of them singletons. The rearrangement uses TRBV18 and TRBJ1-5; unclear D gene. This receptor was obtained from an adult woman who had mild COVID-19 (a few samples of this study predate the infection). Cell type and time point are not known. Sample: PBMCs or a T cell subset sorted from them (not recorded which). The CDR3 loop reads CASSPGNQPQHF. CDR3 bases: TGTGCCAGCTCACCAGGCAATCAGCCCCAGCATTTT.